These 13 T cell receptor beta chains originate from one sample sequenced in a study of cytomegalovirus exposure and HLA in healthy donors. Amplification used 60 Vbeta primers and 13 Jbeta primers. Measured with immunoSEQ multiplex PCR; TCRdb has only the in-frame clones, and not every one. The sample includes about 150,000 clones, roughly 79% of them seen just once. Sequencing was done on a sample of PBMCs. These receptors originate from a woman between 25 and 40 years old in good health and CMV-seronegative.

V usage is TRBV10-3 and J usage is TRBJ2-3; D possibly corresponds to TRBD1 (6 bases). The CDR3 is made up of 16 amino acids. The V and J ends lost 6 bases and 2 bases respectively, with 18 bases between them. CDR1 and CDR2 from the germline V gene are ENHRY and SYGVKD. The DNA of the CDR3 is TGTGCCATCAGGGCCCCGACGGGACACCTCACAGATACGCAGTATTTT. Translation gives CAIRAPTGHLTDTQYF.

V gene TRBV7-9 combines with J gene TRBJ1-1; D ambiguous. Germline values: CDR1 SEHNR, CDR2 FQNEAQ (reference sequence). The CDR3 contains 15 residues. V shed 5 bases and J shed 1 base, with 14 bases lying between them. CDR3 sequence reads: CASSLPRESNTEAFF. The CDR3 DNA follows: TGTGCCAGCAGCCTACCCCGAGAGTCGAACACTGAAGCTTTCTTT.

The chain employs TRBV6-6 and TRBJ2-3; D ambiguous. Germline values: CDR1 MNHNY, CDR2 SVGAGI (reference sequence). V lost 7 bases and J 5 bases, leaving 7 bases between the germline ends. The CDR3 is made up of 11 amino acids. The CDR3 region has the DNA TGTGCCAGCATAGCTGGAGATACGCAGTATTTT. It is translated as CASIAGDTQYF.

This sequence joins TRBV27 and TRBJ2-2, with D perhaps TRBD1 (5 bases). Germline CDR1 and CDR2: MNHEY and SMNVEV (reference sequence). Trimming removed 1 base from V and 6 bases from J, with 15 bases in between. The length of the CDR3 is 16 residues. This chain's CDR3 is CASSLFQGSGAGELFF. The CDR3 DNA is TGTGCCAGCAGTTTATTTCAGGGTTCCGGCGCCGGGGAGCTGTTTTTT.

This chain joins TRBV9 and TRBJ2-3; D gene ambiguous. Germline V gene lookup returns CDR1 SGDLS and CDR2 YYNGEE. The CDR3 spans 14 residues. V shed 3 bases and J shed 2 bases, with 10 bases lying between them. The CDR3 here is CASSAPQVTDTQYF. The CDR3 nucleotides are TGTGCCAGCAGCGCCCCCCAGGTCACAGATACGCAGTATTTT. The full variable domain, rest sourced from reference TRBV9 and TRBJ2-3, is DSGVTQTPKHLITATGQRVTLRCSPRSGDLSVYWYQQSLDQGLQFLIQYYNGEERAKGNILERFSAQQFPDLHSELNLSSLELGDSALYFCASSAPQVTDTQYFGPGTRLTVL.

The chain recombines TRBV15 with TRBJ1-4, with 7 bases matching TRBD1. The germline gives CDR1 LNHNV, CDR2 YYDKDF (reference sequence). The junction had 9 bases not matched to a gene; V was cut back by 6 bases and J by 14 bases. CDR3 length equals 12 residues. CDR3 DNA: TGTGCCACCAGTCGGGACAGCCGCCTCCTGTTTTTT. Its protein is CATSRDSRLLFF.

The chain joins TRBV5-1 to TRBJ1-4; no clear D. Germline assignment: CDR1 SGHRS and CDR2 YFSETQ. V lost 4 bases to trimming and J lost 0 bases, with 13 bases between them. The CDR3 consists of 16 residues. CDR3 bases: TGCGCCAGCAGCCCCTACTCCACAGCAACTAATGAAAAACTGTTTTTT. Translation: CASSPYSTATNEKLFF.

This clone was seen only a few times. The gene calls are TRBV5-6 and TRBJ2-2, with TRBD2 matching over 7 bases. The CDR3 extends over 15 amino acids. With V trimmed by 2 bases and J by 4 bases, 5 bases remained unmatched. The germline CDR1 and CDR2 sequences are SGHDT and YYEEEE. CDR3 region: CASSLGGGITGELFF. Here the CDR3 DNA reads TGTGCCAGCAGCTTAGGCGGGGGTATCACCGGGGAGCTGTTTTTT.

This sequence joins TRBV6-6 and TRBJ1-3; 7 positions agree with TRBD1. CDR1 and CDR2 (germline): MNHNY, SVGAGI (reference sequence). J gave up 0 bases and V 2 bases, and 4 bases lay outside the gene matches. The CDR3 is 16 amino acids. CDR3 loop: CASSYPGDSSGNTIYF. CDR3 DNA sequence: TGTGCCAGCAGTTACCCCGGGGACAGCTCTGGAAACACCATATATTTT.

V usage is TRBV7-2 and J usage is TRBJ1-6; D is unclear. In germline, CDR1 is SGHTA, CDR2 FQGNSA. The germline V and J ends were trimmed by 5 bases and 0 bases, with 11 bases remaining between them. The CDR3 covers 16 residues. CDR3 region: CASSPRQSSYNSPLHF. In DNA form, the CDR3 reads TGTGCCAGCAGCCCCCGACAAAGCTCCTATAATTCACCCCTCCACTTT.

V and J are TRBV7-3 and TRBJ1-2; 9 positions match TRBD1. This CDR3 is built from 13 residues. Germline V gene lookup returns CDR1 SGHTA and CDR2 FQGTGA. With 2 bases clipped from V and 8 bases from J, the junction kept 3 bases outside the gene matches. The CDR3: CASSLDRGDGYTF. The DNA for the CDR3 is TGTGCCAGCAGCTTAGACAGGGGGGACGGCTACACCTTC. The full variable domain, with the rest looked up from reference TRBV7-3 and TRBJ1-2, is GAGVSQTPSNKVTEKGKYVELRCDPISGHTALYWYRQSLGQGPEFLIYFQGTGAADDSGLPNDRFFAVRPEGSVSTLKIQRTERGDSAVYLCASSLDRGDGYTFGSGTRLTVV.

The chain employs TRBV29-1 and TRBJ2-7, with D unresolved. The V gene's germline CDR1 is SQVTM and CDR2 ANQGSEA. This CDR3 has 13 residues. The ends were cut back, 4 bases at V and 0 bases at J, with 10 bases in the middle. The CDR3 DNA reads TGCAGCGTTGCGGCCGACAACTCCTACGAGCAGTACTTC. Its protein is CSVAADNSYEQYF.

The chain combines TRBV15 with TRBJ1-3; maybe TRBD1 (5 bases). This CDR3 contains 16 residues. Germline V gene data show CDR1 as LNHNV and CDR2 as YYDKDF (reference sequence). V shed 1 base and J shed 4 bases, with 14 bases lying between them. CDR3 region: CATSRASRVGGNTIYF. CDR3 nucleotides: TGTGCCACCAGCAGAGCATCCAGGGTCGGCGGAAACACCATATATTTT.